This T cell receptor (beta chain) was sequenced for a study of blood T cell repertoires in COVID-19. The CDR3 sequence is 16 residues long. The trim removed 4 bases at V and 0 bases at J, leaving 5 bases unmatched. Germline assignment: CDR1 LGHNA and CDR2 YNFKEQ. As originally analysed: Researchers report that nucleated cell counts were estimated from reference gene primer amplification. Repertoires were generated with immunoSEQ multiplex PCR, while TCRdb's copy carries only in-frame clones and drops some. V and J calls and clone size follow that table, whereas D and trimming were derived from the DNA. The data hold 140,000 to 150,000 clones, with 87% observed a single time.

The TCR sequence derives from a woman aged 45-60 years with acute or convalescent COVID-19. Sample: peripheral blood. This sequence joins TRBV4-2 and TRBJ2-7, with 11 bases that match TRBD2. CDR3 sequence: CASSLILAGVSYEQYF. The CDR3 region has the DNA TGTGCCAGCAGCCTCATACTAGCGGGAGTCTCCTACGAGCAGTACTTC.